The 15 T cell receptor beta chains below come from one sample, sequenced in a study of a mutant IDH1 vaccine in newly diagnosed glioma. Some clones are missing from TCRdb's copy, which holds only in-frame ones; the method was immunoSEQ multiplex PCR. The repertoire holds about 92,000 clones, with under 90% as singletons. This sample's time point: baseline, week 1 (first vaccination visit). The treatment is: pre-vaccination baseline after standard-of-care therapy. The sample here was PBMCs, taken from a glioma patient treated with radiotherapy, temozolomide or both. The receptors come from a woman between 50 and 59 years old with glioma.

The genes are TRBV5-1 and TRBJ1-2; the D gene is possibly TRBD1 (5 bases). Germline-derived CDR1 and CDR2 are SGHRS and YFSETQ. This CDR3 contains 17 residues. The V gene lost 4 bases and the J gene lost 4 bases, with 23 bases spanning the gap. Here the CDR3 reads CASSLKALRGSTYGYTF. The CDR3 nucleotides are TGCGCCAGCAGCCTCAAGGCCCTCCGGGGCTCGACCTATGGCTACACCTTC.

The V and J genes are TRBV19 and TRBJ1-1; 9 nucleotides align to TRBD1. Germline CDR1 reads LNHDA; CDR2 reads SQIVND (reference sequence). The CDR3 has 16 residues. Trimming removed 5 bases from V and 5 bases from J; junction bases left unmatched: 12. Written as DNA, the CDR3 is TGTGCCAGTAGTCCCCAGCCGGGACAGGGCGTTACTGAAGCTTTCTTT. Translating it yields CASSPQPGQGVTEAFF.

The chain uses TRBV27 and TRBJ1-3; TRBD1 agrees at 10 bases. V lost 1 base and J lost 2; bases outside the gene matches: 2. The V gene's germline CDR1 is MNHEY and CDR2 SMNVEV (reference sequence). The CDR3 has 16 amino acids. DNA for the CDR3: TGTGCCAGCAGTTTATGGGACAGGGGAACTGGAAACACCATATATTTT. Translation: CASSLWDRGTGNTIYF.

This chain's CDR3 is CASAWTGGAGETQYF. CDR3 DNA: TGTGCCAGCGCTTGGACAGGGGGCGCGGGAGAGACCCAGTACTTC. The V and J genes are TRBV14 and TRBJ2-5, with 11 positions matching TRBD1. Germline V gene lookup returns CDR1 SGHDN and CDR2 FVKESK. The CDR3 spans 15 residues. J gave up 4 bases and V 8 bases, and 9 bases lay outside the gene matches.

CDR3 bases: TGTGCCAGCAGCTTGGACCCCTTGACAGGGACTGGAAACACCATATATTTT. Residues: CASSLDPLTGTGNTIYF. The J gene is TRBJ1-3, the V gene TRBV5-4, with 7 bases aligning to TRBD1. The CDR3 is 17 residues long. The V gene end was trimmed by 0 bases and the J gene end by 2 bases; junction bases not matched to a gene: 8. CDR1 is SGHNT and CDR2 is YYREEE in the germline V gene (reference sequence).

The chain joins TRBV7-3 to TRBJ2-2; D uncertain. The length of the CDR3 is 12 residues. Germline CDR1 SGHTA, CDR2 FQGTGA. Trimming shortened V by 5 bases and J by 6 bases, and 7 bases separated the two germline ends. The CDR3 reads CASSPVPGELFF. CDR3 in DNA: TGTGCCAGCAGCCCAGTACCCGGGGAGCTGTTTTTT.

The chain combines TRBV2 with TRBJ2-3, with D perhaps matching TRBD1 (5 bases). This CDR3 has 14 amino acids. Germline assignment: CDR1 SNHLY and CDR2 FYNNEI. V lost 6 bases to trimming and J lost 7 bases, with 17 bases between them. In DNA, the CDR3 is TGTGCCAGCAGACAGACAGCTACACATAATACGCAGTATTTT. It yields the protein CASRQTATHNTQYF.

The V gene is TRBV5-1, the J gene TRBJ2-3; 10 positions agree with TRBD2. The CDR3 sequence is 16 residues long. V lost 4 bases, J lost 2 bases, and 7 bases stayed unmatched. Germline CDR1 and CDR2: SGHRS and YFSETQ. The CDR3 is CASSPRTSGYTDTQYF. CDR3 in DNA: TGCGCCAGCAGCCCCCGGACTAGCGGATACACAGATACGCAGTATTTT.

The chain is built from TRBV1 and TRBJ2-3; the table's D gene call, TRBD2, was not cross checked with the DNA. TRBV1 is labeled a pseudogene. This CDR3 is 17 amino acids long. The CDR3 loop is CTSSLKGGAGWGDTQYF. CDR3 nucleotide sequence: TGCACCAGCAGCCTCAAGGGAGGGGCAGGGTGGGGAGATACGCAGTATTTT.

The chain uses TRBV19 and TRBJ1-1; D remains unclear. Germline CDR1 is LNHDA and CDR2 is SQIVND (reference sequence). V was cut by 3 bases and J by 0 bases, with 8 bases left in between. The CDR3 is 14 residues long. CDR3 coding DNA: TGTGCCAGTAGTATCCCGACTTTGAACACTGAAGCTTTCTTT. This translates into CASSIPTLNTEAFF.

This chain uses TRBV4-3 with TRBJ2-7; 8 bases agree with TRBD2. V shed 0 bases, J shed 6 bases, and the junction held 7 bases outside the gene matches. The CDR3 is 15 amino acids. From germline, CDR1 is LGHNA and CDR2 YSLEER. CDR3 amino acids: CASSQDRAGALEQYF. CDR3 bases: TGCGCCAGCAGCCAAGATCGAGCGGGGGCCCTCGAGCAGTACTTC.

In DNA form, the CDR3 reads TGTGCCAGTAGACTTGGCCCGGTGTGGCAGTACTTC. This translates into CASRLGPVWQYF. This chain connects TRBV2 to TRBJ2-7; D gene uncertain. The germline V gene has CDR1 SNHLY and CDR2 FYNNEI. V gave up 9 bases and J gave up 9 bases, with 18 bases separating them. The CDR3 runs to 12 residues.

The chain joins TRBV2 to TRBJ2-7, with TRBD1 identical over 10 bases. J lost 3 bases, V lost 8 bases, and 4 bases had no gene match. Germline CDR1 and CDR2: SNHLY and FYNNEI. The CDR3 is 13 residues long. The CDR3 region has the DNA TGTGCCAGCGGTCGGACAGGGGGCTACGAGCAGTACTTC. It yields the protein CASGRTGGYEQYF.

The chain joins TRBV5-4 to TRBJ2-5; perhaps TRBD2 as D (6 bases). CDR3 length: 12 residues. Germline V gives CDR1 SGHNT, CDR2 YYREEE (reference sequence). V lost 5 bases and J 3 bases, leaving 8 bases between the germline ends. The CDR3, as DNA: TGTGCCAGCAGTTGGGGGGAAGAGACCCAGTACTTC. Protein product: CASSWGEETQYF.

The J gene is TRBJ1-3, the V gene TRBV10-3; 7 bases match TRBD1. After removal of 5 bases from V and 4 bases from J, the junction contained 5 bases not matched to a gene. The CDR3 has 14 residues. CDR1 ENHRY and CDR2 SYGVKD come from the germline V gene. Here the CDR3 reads CAISSTGVGNTIYF. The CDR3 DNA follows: TGTGCCATCAGTTCTACAGGGGTAGGAAACACCATATATTTT.